This TCR beta chain is from a study of cytomegalovirus exposure and HLA in healthy donors (dated by TCRdb to the late 2010s). Concerning the study at large: An earlier analysis of some 620 of the donors reported about 300 Gb of sequence data and 95 million to 140 million unique TCR beta sequences obtained from some 200 million T cells. An early release that covered fewer than 800 HLA-typed donors contained 250 to 350 gigabases of sequencing data and approximately 85 million unique TCR sequences. Of the roughly 400 genotyped donors, over 65% fell in the genetic ancestry cluster associated with self-reported Caucasian donors. The study aimed to test whether signatures of past pathogen exposure could be identified by cataloging public T cell receptors. Using immunosequencing, the study profiled T cell repertoires from about 610 subjects and related those repertoires to cytomegalovirus serostatus. Along with the roughly 700-subject first cohort, a separate validation cohort of around 120 different subjects was used. The study combined high-throughput TCR immunosequencing, statistical association of individual TCRs with disease status, and machine learning to predict cytomegalovirus infection status. In a later analysis, previously published TCR beta repertoires from fewer than 750 donors were re-analyzed and high-resolution HLA genotyping was added so that TCR occurrence patterns could be studied. Rather than using new phenotypic data, the later analysis identified candidate immune exposures from TCR beta sequences and from how often those sequences occurred across donors. To decide whether each TCR beta V gene segment behaved as functional or pseudogenic, an earlier analysis of approximately 600 of the donors relied on high-throughput TCR beta sequencing. Donor age, sex, ethnicity and CMV serostatus were compiled alongside the repertoire data. A later genetic analysis used genome-wide SNP genotypes for about 65% of the roughly 670 donors, treating that subset as a discovery cohort. All discovery cohort repertoires had been generated on a single sequencing platform. HLA typing included class I and class II loci at four-digit resolution. The number of donors typed differed by locus, with 629-630 for A, B, C, DRB1 and DQB1, 522 for DQA1, nearly 610 for DPA1, and 450 to 480 for DPB1. Because of strong linkage in the cohort, roughly five DR-DQ haplotypes were treated as single units for association and clustering. Among about 400 genotyped donors of the cohort, an average of approximately 220,000 unique TCR beta nucleotide sequences was sequenced per donor, of which about 18% were non-productive.

The germline V gene (reference sequence) sets CDR1 to SEHNR and CDR2 to FQNEAQ. V trim: 1 base; J trim: 7 bases; unmatched bases: 4. The CDR3 runs 15 amino acids, cysteine and phenylalanine included. The sequence is cut down to CDR3 DNA, 45 bases in frame from base 1. General conclusions and limits of the study: It was suggested by the authors that the approach could potentially be generalized to other disease states and immunological phenotypes. In a later genetic analysis, fewer N-insertions in productive TCRs were reported among donors in an Asian-associated ancestry cluster than the 666-donor mean. Presence/absence analyses assumed roughly uniform sequencing depth across donors, an assumption that may not hold. A later analysis found that HLA-associated TCR beta chains were more clonally expanded and had lower generation probabilities than equally common non-associated chains. In this cohort, only TCR beta chains were sequenced, and detectable features were limited by the absence of alpha or paired-chain data. A cluster of highly shared sequence variants was judged likely to be a technical artifact of the sequencing pipeline. An association between a missense DCLRE1C variant and V-gene and J-gene trimming of TCR beta chains was found in a later genetic analysis and replicated in an independent cohort. A few of the identified cytomegalovirus-associated TCR beta chains were confirmed in vitro to be specific for cytomegalovirus antigens. Because counts were too low, under 20 rarely observed V segments, including chromosome 9 orphons, were left out of the earlier analysis of over 550 of the donors. The classifier was reported to diagnose cytomegalovirus status with high specificity and sensitivity in both the original and validation cohorts. According to a later analysis, parvovirus B19, influenza, CMV and Epstein-Barr virus appeared linked to several top co-occurrence clusters. While some public TCRs were present in many individuals, most TCR sequences turned up only very rarely across donors. In a later analysis, the rate of TCR association differed among HLA loci, with DRB1 alleles having the most associated TCRs and HLA-C alleles having the fewest. An earlier analysis of approximately 540 of the donors showed that most TCR beta V segments appeared in productive rearrangements either about 87% or about 30% of the time, which broadly matched IMGT annotations. Immune exposure information for the cohort was limited to CMV serostatus. In the study, roughly 160 TCR beta chains were listed as associated with cytomegalovirus. Specific HLA alleles were associated with over 15,000 TCR beta sequences at a false discovery rate of 0.05 in a later analysis. Some IMGT-functional V segments, including TRBV6-2 and TRBV6-3, could not be distinguished by the 87-base-pair reads and were therefore excluded. Assigning TCR associations to individual alleles was difficult when HLA alleles, especially DR and DQ, strongly co-occurred. Correlated functional status among segregating V segments might reflect linkage disequilibrium, but an unknown experimental factor could not be ruled out. Because some donors lacked HLA typing at each locus, the association tests relied only on the typed subset. According to a later analysis, most CMV-associated TCR beta chains appeared to be HLA-restricted, and the HLA associations seemed to be driven largely by CMV exposure. A further reported finding was that TCR beta sequences accurately predicted the HLA-A and HLA-B alleles for most subjects in the first cohort.

Comment on this clone: The specificity of this receptor is unknown. It has no much larger one-base neighbor in the sample; base qualities were not kept.

Library construction relied on the immunoSEQ multiplex PCR assay. The multiplex PCR relied on a mix of 60 forward primers for TCR Vbeta segments and 13 reverse primers for TCR Jbeta segments. Amplification of the CDR3 region of rearranged TCR beta genes was performed with a multiplex PCR assay on genomic DNA. On the Illumina HiSeq System, the amplified TCR beta libraries were sequenced as 87-base-pair reads. From the authors' description of their analysis: In a later analysis, some 80 million unique TCR beta chains were counted across the roughly 700 repertoires, and some 10 million of these chains were shared by at least two donors. To remove PCR and sequencing errors, raw reads were error-corrected and collapsed into unique sequences using a nearest-neighbor algorithm that merged closely related sequences. V, D and J gene segments were assigned by aligning CDR3 sequences to IMGT reference sequences. For a sequence to be retained, a match of at least six nucleotides was required to both a V gene segment and a J gene segment. A rearrangement counted as productive if the CDR3 had no stop codons and remained in frame with V and J, and every other rearrangement counted as non-productive. CDR3 was defined according to IMGT convention as the region running from the second conserved V-encoded cysteine to the conserved J-encoded phenylalanine. Sequences without an unambiguous match to a single V gene segment were excluded from the earlier analysis of 587 of the donors. In an earlier analysis of 587 of the donors, a V segment was called functional when productive rearrangements were above 56.7%, and segregating when the standard deviation between donors exceeded 5%. A statistical classification framework was developed to diagnose cytomegalovirus status using the catalog of TCR beta chain sequences. In a later analysis, TCR nucleotide sequences were compared against IMGT/GENE-DB human TR gene sequences so that V and J genes could be assigned. Using the TCRdist pipeline, a later analysis assigned CDR3 sequences along with most-parsimonious VDJ recombination scenarios. In a later analysis, each TCR beta chain was defined by its CDR3 amino acid sequence together with its V-gene family, and reads lacking a unique V-gene family were excluded. In a later analysis, 450 to 600 highly shared, low-generation-probability nucleotide sequences were removed to address suspected cross-contamination and a sequencing artifact. In a later analysis, a clonal expansion index for each public chain was calculated from normalized within-repertoire ranks of inferred template counts. In a later analysis, generation probabilities were computed with a VDJ recombination model fitted to out-of-frame rearrangements, and the resulting probabilities were checked against IGoR. A later analysis scored TCR-TCR, TCR-HLA and TCR-CMV co-occurrence with hypergeometric tests, applying a repertoire-size bias correction to TCR pairs. A later analysis estimated false discovery rates by permuting HLA or CMV assignments 20 times. In a later analysis, co-occurring TCRs were grouped with DBSCAN, and TCRdist sequence similarity was added when clustering was performed within HLA-allele-positive subsets. For co-occurrence clustering, repertoires with fewer than 30,000 or more than 120,000 public chains were excluded, along with roughly 5 repertoires with anomalous nucleotide sharing. TCRdb carries this immuneACCESS record with in-frame sequences only. Its versions omit some clonotypes, under half of them owing to an unresolved V gene in the studies checked, with the rest unexplained. That table gives V, J and clone size, and the DNA gave D and trimming. The table for this sample lists 100,000 or so clones; around 80% of them were counted only once. Approximately 7.5% of the sample belongs to the ten largest clones.

The cohort was made up of approximately 670 healthy bone marrow donors. Cohort members were all nominally healthy when sampled, although unrecorded immune exposures were likely present. The donor tested CMV seronegative, placing the donor among the roughly 340 seronegative members of the cohort. Every donor gave a peripheral blood sample, and the peripheral blood mononuclear cells from that sample were used for TCR beta sequencing. The Qiagen DNeasy Blood Extraction Kit was used to extract genomic DNA from the blood cell samples. The clonotype originates from a man aged 30 to 45 in good health and CMV-seronegative. Rearrangement joined TRBV7-9 to TRBJ1-6, with 7 bases matching TRBD1. The sequenced sample was PBMCs. This receptor carries the CDR3 CASSLGTGTNSPLHF. The nucleotide sequence reads TGTGCCAGCAGCTTAGGGACAGGTACCAATTCACCCCTCCACTTT.